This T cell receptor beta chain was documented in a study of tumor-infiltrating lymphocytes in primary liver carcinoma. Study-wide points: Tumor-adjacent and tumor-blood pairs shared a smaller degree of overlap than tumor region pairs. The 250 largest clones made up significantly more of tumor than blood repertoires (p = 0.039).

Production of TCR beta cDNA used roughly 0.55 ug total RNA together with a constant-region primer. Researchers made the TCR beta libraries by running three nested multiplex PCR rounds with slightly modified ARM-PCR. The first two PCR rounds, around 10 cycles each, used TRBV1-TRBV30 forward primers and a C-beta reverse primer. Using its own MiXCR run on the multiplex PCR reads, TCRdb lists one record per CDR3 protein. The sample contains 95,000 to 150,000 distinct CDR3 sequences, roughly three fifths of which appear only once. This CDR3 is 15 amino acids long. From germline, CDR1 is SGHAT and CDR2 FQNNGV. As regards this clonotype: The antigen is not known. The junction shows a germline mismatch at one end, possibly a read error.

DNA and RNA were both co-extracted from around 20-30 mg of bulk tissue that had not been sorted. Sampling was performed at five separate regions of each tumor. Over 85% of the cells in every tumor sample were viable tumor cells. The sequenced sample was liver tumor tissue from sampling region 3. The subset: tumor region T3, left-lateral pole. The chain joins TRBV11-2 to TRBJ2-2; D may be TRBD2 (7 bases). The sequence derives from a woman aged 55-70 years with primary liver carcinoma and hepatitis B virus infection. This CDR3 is CVSSLVGGLAGELFF. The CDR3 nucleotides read TGTGTCAGCAGCTTAGTCGGGGGGCTCGCCGGGGAGCTGTTTTTT.